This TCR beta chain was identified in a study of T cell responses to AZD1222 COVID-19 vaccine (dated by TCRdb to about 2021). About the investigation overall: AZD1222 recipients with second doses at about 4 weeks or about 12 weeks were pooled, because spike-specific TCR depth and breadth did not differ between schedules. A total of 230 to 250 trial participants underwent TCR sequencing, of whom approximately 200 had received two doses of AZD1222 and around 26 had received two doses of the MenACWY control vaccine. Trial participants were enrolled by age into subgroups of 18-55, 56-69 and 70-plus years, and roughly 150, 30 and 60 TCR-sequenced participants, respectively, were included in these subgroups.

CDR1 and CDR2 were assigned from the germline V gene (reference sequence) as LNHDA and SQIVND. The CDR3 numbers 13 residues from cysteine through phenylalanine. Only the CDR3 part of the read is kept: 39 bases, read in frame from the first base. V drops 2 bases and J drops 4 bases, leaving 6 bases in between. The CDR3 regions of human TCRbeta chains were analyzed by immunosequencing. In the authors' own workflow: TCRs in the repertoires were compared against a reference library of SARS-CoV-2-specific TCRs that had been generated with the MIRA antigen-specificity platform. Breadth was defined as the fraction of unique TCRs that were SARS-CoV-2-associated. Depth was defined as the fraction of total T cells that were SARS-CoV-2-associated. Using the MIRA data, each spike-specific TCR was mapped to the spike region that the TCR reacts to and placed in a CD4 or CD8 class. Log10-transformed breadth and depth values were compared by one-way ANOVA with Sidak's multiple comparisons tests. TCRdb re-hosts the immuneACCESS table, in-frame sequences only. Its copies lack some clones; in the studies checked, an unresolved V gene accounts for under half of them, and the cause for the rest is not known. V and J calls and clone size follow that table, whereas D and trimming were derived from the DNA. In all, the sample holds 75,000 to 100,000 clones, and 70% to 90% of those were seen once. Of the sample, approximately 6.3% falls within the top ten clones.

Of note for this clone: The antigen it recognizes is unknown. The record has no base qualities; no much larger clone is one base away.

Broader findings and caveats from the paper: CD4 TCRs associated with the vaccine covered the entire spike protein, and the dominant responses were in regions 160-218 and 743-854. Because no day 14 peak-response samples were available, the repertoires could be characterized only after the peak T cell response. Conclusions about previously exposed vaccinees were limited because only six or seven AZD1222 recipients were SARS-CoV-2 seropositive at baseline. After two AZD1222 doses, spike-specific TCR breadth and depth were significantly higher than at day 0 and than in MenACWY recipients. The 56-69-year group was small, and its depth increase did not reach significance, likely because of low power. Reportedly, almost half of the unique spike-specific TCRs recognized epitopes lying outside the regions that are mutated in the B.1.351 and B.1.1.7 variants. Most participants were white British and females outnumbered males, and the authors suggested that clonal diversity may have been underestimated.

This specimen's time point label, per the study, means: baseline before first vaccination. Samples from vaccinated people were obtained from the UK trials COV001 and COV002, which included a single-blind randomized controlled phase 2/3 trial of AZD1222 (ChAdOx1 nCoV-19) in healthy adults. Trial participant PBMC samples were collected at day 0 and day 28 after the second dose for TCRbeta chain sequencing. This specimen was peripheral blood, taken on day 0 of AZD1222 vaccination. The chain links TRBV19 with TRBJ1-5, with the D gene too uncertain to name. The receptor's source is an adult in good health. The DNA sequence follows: TGTGCCAGTAGTATAATGGATAATCAGCCCCAGCATTTT. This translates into CASSIMDNQPQHF.